This T cell receptor beta chain was captured by sequencing in a study of blood T cell repertoires in COVID-19. The wider study: Italy, Spain and the United States were the sources of the convalescent and acute COVID-19 samples. In each case, the material was cDNA or gDNA derived from T cells, B-cell-depleted T cells, or PBMCs.

Per the authors' pipeline: Amplification of reference gene primers was used by the study to estimate nucleated cell counts. Sequencing used immunoSEQ multiplex PCR; TCRdb keeps in-frame clones, though not all of them. V, J and clone size were drawn from that table, and D and trimming were deduced from the DNA. The sample includes some 74,000 clones, roughly 80% of them seen just once. Germline CDR1 and CDR2: SGHTA and FQGNSA. J was trimmed by 4 bases and V by 2 bases; bases with no gene match: 12. This CDR3 comprises 18 residues. This TCR came from an elderly man with acute or convalescent COVID-19. The chain is built from TRBV7-2 and TRBJ2-1; TRBD2 matches 9 bases. The material sequenced was peripheral blood. CDR3 bases: TGTGCCAGCAGCTTATTTGGGGCTAGCGGGAAAACGTACAATGAGCAGTTCTTC. Amino acids: CASSLFGASGKTYNEQFF.